This T cell receptor (beta chain) was identified during a study of CD8 T cells in Susac syndrome. Sequencing of TCR beta was undertaken in CD8+ and CD4+ T cells derived from blood. Negative magnetic isolation gave CD8+ and CD4+ cells; FACS enriched CD8+ TEMRA. The CDR3 length is 15 residues. V was cut by 7 bases and J by 1 base, with 16 bases left in between. Random hexamers served to reverse transcribe roughly 0.5 to 1 ug RNA. Multiplex immunoSEQ PCR targeted 54 Vbeta and 13 Jbeta TCR beta segments. TCRdb reanalysed the immunoSEQ multiplex PCR reads using MiXCR and keeps one entry per CDR3 protein. The repertoire holds around 280,000 distinct CDR3 sequences, roughly nine tenths seen once, with 0.065% in the top ten.

The receptor's source is a human donor with multiple sclerosis. The material sequenced was CD4+ T cells from PBMCs. The rearrangement joins TRBV12-3 or TRBV12-4 to TRBJ1-1; D gene ambiguous. The CDR3 reads CASTLTRGSNTEAFF. The CDR3 DNA sequence: TGTGCCAGCACTTTGACCCGGGGTTCGAACACTGAAGCTTTCTTT.